The 7 T cell receptor beta chains reported below all come from one sample, sequenced in a study of post-analysis software for immune sequencing data. Study-wide findings and caveats: Patients used four to six TRBV segments, including TRBV5-6, TRBV5-1 and TRBV20-1, more often than controls.

Their antigen targets remain unknown. Each TCR beta cDNA library carried unique molecular identifiers. TCRdb redid the calling of the PCR reads with MiXCR, one entry per CDR3 protein. This table holds more than 500,000 distinct CDR3 sequences, 30% to 40% found once. The source material was blood. The receptor source for this set is a girl aged 2-17 years with multiple sclerosis.

The chain is built from TRBV7-9 and TRBJ2-5, with 10 positions matching TRBD1. The J call may not be correct, given that the DNA end is closer to TRBJ2-7. The CDR3 contains 15 residues. CDR1 and CDR2 from the germline V gene are SEHNR and FQNEAQ (reference sequence). This CDR3 is CASSPNRDRGPEQYF. The CDR3 nucleotides read TGTGCCAGCAGCCCAAACCGGGACAGGGGCCCCGAGCAGTACTTC.

This clonotype was picked up a small number of times. The V call is TRBV4-1, the J call TRBJ1-4; D is perhaps TRBD1 (6 bases). The germline V gene has CDR1 MGHRA and CDR2 YSYEKL. The CDR3 runs 16 residues. V was shortened by 0 bases and J by 8 bases, with 16 bases between the two germline ends. As DNA, the CDR3 is TGCGCCAGCAGCCAAGATGGAAGGGGGACGTCCGAAAAACTGTTTTTT. It specifies CASSQDGRGTSEKLFF.

This clonotype has a handful of counts. The chain carries TRBV6-1 and TRBJ2-5; the D is unclear. V dropped 7 bases and J dropped 5 bases, with 17 bases sitting between them. Per the germline V gene, CDR1 is MNHNS and CDR2 is SASEGT. The CDR3 totals 14 residues. CDR3 region: CASNSYSSTETQYF. The CDR3 DNA is TGTGCCAGCAATAGCTACAGTTCTACCGAGACCCAGTACTTC.

This chain uses TRBV16 with TRBJ1-2; D ambiguous. Germline V gene sequence: CDR1 KGHSY, CDR2 FQNENV. Trimming shortened V by 2 bases and J by 11 bases, and 15 bases separated the two germline ends. This CDR3 comprises 13 residues. The CDR3 coding sequence is TGTGCCAGCAGCCAAAAAAACGGAGCGGGGTACACCTTC. Protein product: CASSQKNGAGYTF.

The V and J genes are TRBV5-1 and TRBJ2-7, with D perhaps TRBD2 (5 bases). Germline CDR1 SGHRS, CDR2 YFSETQ. Trimming pared 3 bases from V and 4 bases from J, leaving 14 bases between. The CDR3 length is 14 residues. The DNA for the CDR3 is TGCGCCAGCAGCTCCCTGGCGAGGACTTACGAGCAGTACTTC. Translated, it gives CASSSLARTYEQYF.

This clonotype was observed a few times. The chain has TRBV5-1 and TRBJ2-2; D perhaps matches TRBD1 (5 bases). The germline CDR1 and CDR2 sequences are SGHRS and YFSETQ. The CDR3 spans 14 residues. The V end was cut by 1 base, the J end by 4 bases, with 8 bases between. CDR3 loop: CASSLRGSTGELFF. CDR3 bases: TGCGCCAGCAGCTTGAGGGGAAGCACCGGGGAGCTGTTTTTT.

This chain uses TRBV12-3 or TRBV12-4 with TRBJ1-1, with a weak D call TRBD1 (6 bases). The CDR3 is 18 amino acids. V shed 3 bases and J shed 3 bases, with 23 bases lying between them. The CDR3 reads CASSLSLGGPTGDTEAFF. In nucleotides, the CDR3 is TGTGCCAGCAGTTTGAGTTTGGGGGGCCCAACGGGGGACACTGAAGCTTTCTTT.